One and the same sample provided the 7 T cell receptor beta chains below, sequenced in a study of blood T cell repertoires in COVID-19. TCRdb's table, derived via immunoSEQ multiplex PCR, lists solely in-frame clones and lacks some. Among about 160,000 clones listed, 70% to 90% were seen once. The material sequenced was peripheral blood. The source is a man between 65 and 79 years old with acute or convalescent COVID-19.

This clone was counted a single time. The genes are TRBV11-1 and TRBJ2-1; TRBD2 matches 9 bases. The length of the CDR3 is 15 residues. Per germline, CDR1 SGHAT and CDR2 FQDESV (reference sequence). Trimming removed 6 bases from V and 0 bases from J; junction bases left unmatched: 3. CDR3 sequence (DNA): TGTGCCAGCAGTCGTAGCGGGAGCTCCTACAATGAGCAGTTCTTC. The encoded protein is CASSRSGSSYNEQFF.

V is TRBV15 and J is TRBJ1-1, with a tentative D call TRBD1 (5 bases). The V gene's germline CDR1 is LNHNV and CDR2 YYDKDF (reference sequence). The length of the CDR3 is 12 residues. Trimming took off 5 bases at V and 11 bases at J, with 15 bases between the two ends. The CDR3 region is CATSGREEGAFF. CDR3 DNA: TGTGCCACCAGCGGCAGGGAGGAGGGGGCTTTCTTT.

The gene calls are TRBV7-2 and TRBJ1-6; TRBD1 matches 7 bases. V was pared by 2 bases and J by 10 bases, with 11 bases of the junction left unmatched. The CDR3 is 16 amino acids. Germline V gene sequence: CDR1 SGHTA, CDR2 FQGNSA. Written as DNA, the CDR3 is TGTGCCAGCAGCTTAATGGGGGGCAGGGGACAGTCACCCCTCCACTTT. Protein product: CASSLMGGRGQSPLHF. Full variable domain (remainder filled in from reference TRBV7-2 and TRBJ1-6): GAGVSQSPSNKVTEKGKDVELRCDPISGHTALYWYRQSLGQGLEFLIYFQGNSAPDKSGLPSDRFSAERTGGSVSTLTIQRTQQEDSAVYLCASSLMGGRGQSPLHFGNGTRLTVT.

The CDR3 region has the DNA TGTGCCAGCAGCTTCCTCCTCGTGGTAGCGGGGGACTACGAGCAGTACTTC. Translating gives CASSFLLVVAGDYEQYF. The chain couples TRBV7-2 to TRBJ2-7, with TRBD2 matching 9 bases. The germline gives CDR1 SGHTA, CDR2 FQGNSA. V was clipped by 3 bases and J by 3 bases; unmatched bases: 12. This CDR3 has 17 amino acids.

The rearrangement links TRBV6-1 to TRBJ2-7; TRBD1 matches at 12 bases. The CDR3 contains 17 residues. Germline lookup yields CDR1 MNHNS and CDR2 SASEGT. Trimming removed 4 bases from V and 4 bases from J; junction bases left unmatched: 11. In nucleotides, the CDR3 is TGTGCCAGCAGTGCCGGGACAGGGGGCGCTTTATTGTACGAGCAGTACTTC. It is translated as CASSAGTGGALLYEQYF.

In the case of this clone: Compared with germline, one end of the junction differs, possibly owing to a read error. V is TRBV20-1 and J is TRBJ1-6; 7 bases are shared with TRBD1. The germline V gene encodes CDR1 DFQATT and CDR2 SNEGSKA (reference sequence). The CDR3 runs 9 residues. The CDR3 loop is CSAPMTGSF. DNA for the CDR3: TGCAGTGCTCCGATGACAGGGAGCTTT.

This chain links TRBV28 with TRBJ1-5; D is possibly TRBD1 (6 bases). Germline values: CDR1 MDHEN, CDR2 SYDVKM. The CDR3 loop spans 15 amino acids. V was pared by 6 bases and J by 2 bases, with 14 bases between. The CDR3 sequence: CASRDRFAGNQPQHF. The CDR3, as DNA: TGTGCCAGCAGAGACAGGTTCGCTGGCAATCAGCCCCAGCATTTT.